This TCR beta chain was found in a study of CD8 T cells in ankylosing spondylitis. General study findings and limits: Past research had described some motif variants in reactive arthritis synovial fluid and blood. As for the disease-linked clones, they showed a CD8+ phenotype and occurred at relatively low frequencies in peripheral blood. Apparently characteristic of ankylosing spondylitis blood was a TCR beta motif (about 8 highly homologous variants).

This clonotype was counted a few times. What it binds is unknown. The V segment lost 2 bases and the J segment 5 bases; nucleotides outside the gene matches: 8. The V gene's germline CDR1 is SGHRS and CDR2 YFSETQ. The CDR3 length is 15 residues. Library preparation for TCR beta used quantitative 5'-RACE with molecular barcodes. MiXCR was run by TCRdb on the 5' RACE reads, yielding one entry per CDR3 protein. The data show 330,000 or so distinct CDR3 sequences, around 7.6% seen once. V is TRBV5-1 and J is TRBJ2-5, with 8 bases matching TRBD1. The source material was blood, either unsorted or a sorted T cell fraction (not recorded which). The clonotype was recovered from a male donor with ankylosing spondylitis. In nucleotides, the CDR3 is TGCGCCAGCAGCTTAGGACCGACAGGGGAGGAGACCCAGTACTTC. It yields the protein CASSLGPTGEETQYF. Full variable domain (rest looked up from reference TRBV5-1 and TRBJ2-5): KAGVTQTPRYLIKTRGQQVTLSCSPISGHRSVSWYQQTPGQGLQFLFEYFSETQRNKGNFPGRFSGRQFSNSRSEMNVSTLELGDSALYLCASSLGPTGEETQYFGPGTRLLVL.